This T cell receptor beta chain was sequenced during a study of shared clonotypes between healthy human individuals. Points from the study as a whole: Represented diversity (both genetic and exposure-history) was limited by the small number of donors.

The study drew its donors from healthy HIV-negative adults without recent acute infections or vaccinations. The V gene's germline CDR1 is ENHRY and CDR2 SYGVKD. Trimming took 8 bases from V and 2 from J, leaving 16 bases between them. This CDR3 is built from 15 residues. Note on this clone: Its antigen remains unidentified.

Deep-level assay runs were performed. DNA input for the unsorted PBMC replicate PCRs was 250 to 350 ng, approximately 30,000 T cell genomes. Method: immunoSEQ multiplex PCR; TCRdb's copy keeps in-frame clones and lacks some. The sample shows under 600,000 clones, around three quarters of them seen only once. V gene TRBV10-3 combines with J gene TRBJ1-3; D perhaps matches TRBD1 (6 bases). The sample consisted of PBMCs. This sequence originates from a woman aged 40 to 49 in good health. Some clones in this sample may be carry-over from other donors' samples. The CDR3 DNA reads as TGTGCCATCGCTTCAAGGGGGGTGCCTGGAAACACCATATATTTT. Translating it yields CAIASRGVPGNTIYF.